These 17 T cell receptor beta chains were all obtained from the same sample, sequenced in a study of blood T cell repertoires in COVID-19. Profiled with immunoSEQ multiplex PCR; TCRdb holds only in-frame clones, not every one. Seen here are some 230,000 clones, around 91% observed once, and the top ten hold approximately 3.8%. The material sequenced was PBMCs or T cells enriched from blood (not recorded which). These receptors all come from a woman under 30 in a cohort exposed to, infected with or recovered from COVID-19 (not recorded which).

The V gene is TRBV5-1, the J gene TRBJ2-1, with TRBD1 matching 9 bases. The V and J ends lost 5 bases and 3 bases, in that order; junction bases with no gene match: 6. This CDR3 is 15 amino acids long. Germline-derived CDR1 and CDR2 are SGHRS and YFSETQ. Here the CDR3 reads CASSPQGANYNEQFF. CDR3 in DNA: TGCGCCAGCAGTCCACAGGGGGCCAACTACAATGAGCAGTTCTTC.

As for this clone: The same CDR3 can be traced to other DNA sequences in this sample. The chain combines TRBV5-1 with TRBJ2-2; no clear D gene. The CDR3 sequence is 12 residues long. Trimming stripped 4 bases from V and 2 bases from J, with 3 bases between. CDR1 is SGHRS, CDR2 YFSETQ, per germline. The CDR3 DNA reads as TGCGCCAGCAGCCAAAACACCGGGGAGCTGTTTTTT. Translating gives CASSQNTGELFF. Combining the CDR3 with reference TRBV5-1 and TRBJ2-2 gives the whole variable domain KAGVTQTPRYLIKTRGQQVTLSCSPISGHRSVSWYQQTPGQGLQFLFEYFSETQRNKGNFPGRFSGRQFSNSRSEMNVSTLELGDSALYLCASSQNTGELFFGEGSRLTVL.

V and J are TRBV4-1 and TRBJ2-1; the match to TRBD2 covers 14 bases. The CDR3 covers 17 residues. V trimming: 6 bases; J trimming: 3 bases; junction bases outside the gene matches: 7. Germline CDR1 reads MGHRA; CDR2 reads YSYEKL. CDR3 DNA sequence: TGCGCCAGCAGGACGACTAGCGGGGGGGCTGGCTACAATGAGCAGTTCTTC. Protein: CASRTTSGGAGYNEQFF.

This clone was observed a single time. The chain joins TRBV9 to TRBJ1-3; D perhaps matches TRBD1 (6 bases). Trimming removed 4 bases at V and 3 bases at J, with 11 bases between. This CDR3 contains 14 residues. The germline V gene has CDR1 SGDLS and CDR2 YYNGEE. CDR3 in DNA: TGTGCCAGCAGCACGGACAGTGGTGGAAACACCATATATTTT. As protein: CASSTDSGGNTIYF.

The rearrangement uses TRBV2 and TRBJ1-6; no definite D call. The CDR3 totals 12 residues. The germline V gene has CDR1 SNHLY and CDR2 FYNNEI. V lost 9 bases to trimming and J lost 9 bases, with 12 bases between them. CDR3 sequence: CASCPTSSPLHF. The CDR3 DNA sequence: TGTGCCAGTTGCCCCACGAGTTCACCCCTCCACTTT.

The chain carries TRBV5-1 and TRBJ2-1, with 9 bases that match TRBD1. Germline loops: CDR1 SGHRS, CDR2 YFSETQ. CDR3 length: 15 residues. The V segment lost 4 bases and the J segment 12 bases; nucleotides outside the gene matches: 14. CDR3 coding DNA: TGCGCCAGCAGCCAAGGACAGGGGACGTACTTGCGGCAGTTCTTC. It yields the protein CASSQGQGTYLRQFF.

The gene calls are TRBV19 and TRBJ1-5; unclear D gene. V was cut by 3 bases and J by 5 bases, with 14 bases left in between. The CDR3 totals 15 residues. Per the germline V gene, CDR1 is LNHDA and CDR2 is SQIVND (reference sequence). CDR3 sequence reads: CASSIVRWMDQPQHF. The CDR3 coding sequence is TGTGCCAGTAGTATTGTGCGGTGGATGGATCAGCCCCAGCATTTT. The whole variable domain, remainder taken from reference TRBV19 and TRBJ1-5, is DGGITQSPKYLFRKEGQNVTLSCEQNLNHDAMYWYRQDPGQGLRLIYYSQIVNDFQKGDIAEGYSVSREKKESFPLTVTSAQKNPTAFYLCASSIVRWMDQPQHFGDGTRLSIL.

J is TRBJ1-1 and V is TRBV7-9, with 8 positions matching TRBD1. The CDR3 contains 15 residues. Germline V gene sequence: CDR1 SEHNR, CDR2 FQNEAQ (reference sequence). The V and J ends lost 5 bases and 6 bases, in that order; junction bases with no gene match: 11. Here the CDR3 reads CASSKVQGESAEAFF. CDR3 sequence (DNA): TGTGCCAGCAGCAAAGTACAGGGGGAGTCGGCTGAAGCTTTCTTT.

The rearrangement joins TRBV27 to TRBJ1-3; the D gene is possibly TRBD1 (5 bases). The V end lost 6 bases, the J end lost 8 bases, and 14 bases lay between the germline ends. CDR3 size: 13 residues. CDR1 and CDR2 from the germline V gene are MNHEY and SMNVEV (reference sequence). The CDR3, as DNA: TGTGCCAGCAGCCCCCGGATAGGGGACACCATATATTTT. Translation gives CASSPRIGDTIYF.

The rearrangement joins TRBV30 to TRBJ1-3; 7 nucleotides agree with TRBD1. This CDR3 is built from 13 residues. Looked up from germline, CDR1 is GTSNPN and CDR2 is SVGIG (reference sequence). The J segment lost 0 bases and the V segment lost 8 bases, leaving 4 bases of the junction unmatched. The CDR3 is CAGRTGSGNTIYF. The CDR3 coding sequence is TGTGCCGGACGGACAGGCTCTGGAAACACCATATATTTT. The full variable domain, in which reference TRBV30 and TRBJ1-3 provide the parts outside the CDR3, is SQTIHQWPATLVQPVGSPLSLECTVEGTSNPNLYWYRQAAGRGLQLLFYSVGIGQISSEVPQNLSASRPQDRQFILSSKKLLLSDSGFYLCAGRTGSGNTIYFGEGSWLTVV.

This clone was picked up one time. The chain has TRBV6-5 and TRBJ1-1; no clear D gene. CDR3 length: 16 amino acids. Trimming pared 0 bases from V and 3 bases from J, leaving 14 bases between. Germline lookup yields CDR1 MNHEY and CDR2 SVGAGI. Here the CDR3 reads CASSYSTSPYDTEAFF. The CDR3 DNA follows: TGTGCCAGCAGTTACTCGACAAGTCCCTACGACACTGAAGCTTTCTTT.

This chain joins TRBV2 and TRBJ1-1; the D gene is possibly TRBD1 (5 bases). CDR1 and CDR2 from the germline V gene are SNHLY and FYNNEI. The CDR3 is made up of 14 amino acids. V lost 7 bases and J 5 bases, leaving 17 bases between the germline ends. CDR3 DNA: TGTGCCAGCATCCGGTTTGACGGGGGGACTGAAGCTTTCTTT. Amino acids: CASIRFDGGTEAFF.

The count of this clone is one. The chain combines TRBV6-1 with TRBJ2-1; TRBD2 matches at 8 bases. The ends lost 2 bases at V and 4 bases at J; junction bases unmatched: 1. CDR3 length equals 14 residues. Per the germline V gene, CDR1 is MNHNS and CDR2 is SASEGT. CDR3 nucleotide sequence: TGTGCCAGCAGTGAACTAGCGGGTTACAATGAGCAGTTCTTC. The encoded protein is CASSELAGYNEQFF.

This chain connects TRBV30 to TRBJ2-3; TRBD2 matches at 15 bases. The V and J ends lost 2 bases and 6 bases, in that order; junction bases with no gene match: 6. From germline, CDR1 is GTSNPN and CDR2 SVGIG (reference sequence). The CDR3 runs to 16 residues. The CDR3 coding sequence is TGTGCCTGGAGTCCGGGGACTAGCGGGGGGCCGGATACGCAGTATTTT. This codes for CAWSPGTSGGPDTQYF.

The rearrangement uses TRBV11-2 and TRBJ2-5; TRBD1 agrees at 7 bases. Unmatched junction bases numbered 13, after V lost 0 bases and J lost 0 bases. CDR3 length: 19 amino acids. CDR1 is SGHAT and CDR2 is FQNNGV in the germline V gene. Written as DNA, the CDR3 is TGTGCCAGCAGCTTAGATGACGGGTACAGGGGCCTGTACCAAGAGACCCAGTACTTC. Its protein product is CASSLDDGYRGLYQETQYF.

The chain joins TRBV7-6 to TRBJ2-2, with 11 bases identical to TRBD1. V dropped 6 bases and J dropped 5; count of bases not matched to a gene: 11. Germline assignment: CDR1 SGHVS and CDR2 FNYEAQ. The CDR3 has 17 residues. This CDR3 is CASRRTGGAFRTGELFF. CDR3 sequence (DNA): TGTGCCAGCAGACGGACAGGGGGCGCTTTCCGGACCGGGGAGCTGTTTTTT. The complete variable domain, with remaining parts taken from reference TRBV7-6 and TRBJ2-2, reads GAGVSQSPRYKVTKRGQDVALRCDPISGHVSLYWYRQALGQGPEFLTYFNYEAQQDKSGLPNDRFSAERPEGSISTLTIQRTEQRDSAMYRCASRRTGGAFRTGELFFGEGSRLTVL.

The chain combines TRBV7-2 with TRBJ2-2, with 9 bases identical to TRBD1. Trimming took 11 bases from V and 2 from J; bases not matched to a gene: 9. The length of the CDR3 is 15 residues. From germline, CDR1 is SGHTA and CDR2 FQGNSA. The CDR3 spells CAGQNRGRNTGELFF. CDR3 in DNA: TGTGCCGGACAAAACAGGGGGCGAAACACCGGGGAGCTGTTTTTT.